Below, 19 T cell receptor beta chains from the same sample are listed, as sequenced in a study of naive and memory T cell subsets (TCRdb year 2017). The library was produced with UMI-ligation and nested PCR. Data came from an Illumina MiSeq. For the blood and skin samples, reverse transcription of TCR RNA was done with SuperScript IV along with alpha and beta constant region primers. The raw public data were reprocessed by TCRdb itself: fastp quality trimming at Q25, MiXCR clonotype calling, in-frame beta chains only. Here each entry gathers all rows of one CDR3 protein and keeps the most common genes and DNA. This sample comprises around 18,000 distinct CDR3 sequences, more than 9% of them detected only once. Around 6.8% of the sample belongs to the ten largest clones. Read against the paper, the sample's treatment or condition label means: skin biopsy from PPD injection site in Mantoux-positive individual. Total RNA was treated with RQ1 DNase, without cell sorting, prior to reverse transcription, with an input of about 1 to 1,100 ng being targeted.

The source material was skin, sampled from a tuberculin skin test site. These receptor sequences come from an adult in good health.

The sample holds many counts of this clonotype. The chain carries TRBV6-6 and TRBJ2-7; 9 bases are shared with TRBD1. Trimming took 5 bases from V and 4 from J; bases not matched to a gene: 6. Per germline, CDR1 MNHNY and CDR2 SVGAGI (reference sequence). The CDR3 spans 14 residues. The CDR3 reads CASSPGQGTYEQYF. In DNA form, the CDR3 reads TGTGCCAGCAGTCCTGGACAGGGGACTTACGAGCAGTACTTC.

In this sample, this clonotype turned up a few times. This chain connects TRBV29-1 to TRBJ2-1; a possible D gene is TRBD2 (6 bases). V was clipped by 3 bases and J by 2 bases, with 11 bases between them. Germline V gene lookup returns CDR1 SQVTM and CDR2 ANQGSEA. CDR3 length: 14 amino acids. In nucleotides, the CDR3 is TGCAGCGTTGATTGGCGGGGACCCTACAATGAGCAGTTCTTC. This sequence encodes CSVDWRGPYNEQFF.

This clonotype was counted ten times or more. This chain connects TRBV3-1 to TRBJ2-6, with no clear D. Germline CDR1 reads LGHDT; CDR2 reads YNNKEL (reference sequence). V was cut by 1 base and J by 0 bases, with 10 bases left in between. The CDR3 covers 17 residues. CDR3 DNA sequence: TGTGCCAGCAGCCAAGCGGACGCCTTCTCTGGGGCCAACGTCCTGACTTTC. This gives the protein CASSQADAFSGANVLTF. Combining the CDR3 with reference TRBV3-1 and TRBJ2-6 gives the whole variable domain DTAVSQTPKYLVTQMGNDKSIKCEQNLGHDTMYWYKQDSKKFLKIMFSYNNKELIINETVPNRFSPKSPDKAHLNLHINSLELGDSAVYFCASSQADAFSGANVLTFGAGSRLTVL.

The chain carries TRBV20-1 and TRBJ2-7, with 16 bases matching TRBD2. CDR3 length: 15 amino acids. J lost 4 bases, V lost 6 bases, and 6 bases had no gene match. Germline V gives CDR1 DFQATT, CDR2 SNEGSKA (reference sequence). CDR3 bases: TGCAGTGCCCCGGAGGGACTAGCGGGAGGGTACGAGCAGTACTTC. This gives the protein CSAPEGLAGGYEQYF.

This clonotype has a count of ten or more. J is TRBJ2-7 and V is TRBV2; 13 bases match TRBD2. The germline V gene encodes CDR1 SNHLY and CDR2 FYNNEI. CDR3 size: 14 residues. V shed 7 bases, J shed 2 bases, and the junction held 2 bases outside the gene matches. CDR3 loop: CASILAGGTYEQYF. CDR3 DNA: TGTGCCAGCATACTAGCGGGAGGGACCTACGAGCAGTACTTC.

Many counts were recorded for this clonotype. The rearrangement uses TRBV5-1 and TRBJ2-2, with 7 bases lining up with TRBD2. J was trimmed by 6 bases and V by 3 bases; bases with no gene match: 8. Germline values: CDR1 SGHRS, CDR2 YFSETQ. This CDR3 contains 15 residues. As DNA, the CDR3 is TGCGCCAGCAGCTCACCTACCGGGAGGCCCGGGGAGCTGTTTTTT. Its protein product is CASSSPTGRPGELFF.

The table lists this clonotype with many counts. V is TRBV24-1 and J is TRBJ2-2; 7 bases line up with TRBD2. Germline-derived CDR1 and CDR2 are KGHDR and SFDVKD. The V segment lost 4 bases and the J segment 6 bases; nucleotides outside the gene matches: 13. The CDR3 totals 17 residues. The CDR3 region has the DNA TGTGCCACCAGTGAACGAGCTAGCGGCAGACGGGCCGGGGAGCTGTTTTTT. Protein sequence: CATSERASGRRAGELFF.

The V gene is TRBV9, the J gene TRBJ2-1; D gene uncertain. Germline V CDR1 and CDR2: SGDLS, YYNGEE. V was clipped by 4 bases and J by 4 bases, with 15 bases between them. The CDR3 contains 15 residues. CDR3 region: CASSHRASFYNEQFF. CDR3 bases: TGTGCCAGCAGCCACCGAGCTAGTTTTTACAATGAGCAGTTCTTC.

In this sample, this clonotype turned up many times. The V gene is TRBV19, the J gene TRBJ1-5, with 9 bases identical to TRBD1. The germline V gene has CDR1 LNHDA and CDR2 SQIVND (reference sequence). The CDR3 is made up of 14 amino acids. The trim removed 6 bases at V and 6 bases at J, leaving 6 bases unmatched. CDR3 sequence: CASRGQGGGQPQHF. Here the CDR3 DNA reads TGTGCCAGTAGGGGACAGGGTGGTGGTCAGCCCCAGCATTTT.

This clonotype was recorded many times. This rearrangement joins TRBV7-9 to TRBJ2-7; 9 bases agree with TRBD2. There are 17 residues in the CDR3. Germline V gene sequence: CDR1 SEHNR, CDR2 FQNEAQ (reference sequence). V shed 3 bases, J shed 3 bases, and the junction held 12 bases outside the gene matches. This CDR3 is CASSLGGLASYNYEQYF. The CDR3, as DNA: TGTGCCAGCAGCTTGGGGGGACTAGCCTCGTACAACTACGAGCAGTACTTC.

This clonotype was seen at least ten times. The chain recombines TRBV20-1 with TRBJ2-7; no clear D gene. Between the trimmed V and J ends, which lost 4 bases and 6 bases, there was a span of 16 bases. This CDR3 is 13 amino acids long. CDR1 DFQATT and CDR2 SNEGSKA come from the germline V gene (reference sequence). CDR3 sequence reads: CSATRGYNSEQYF. CDR3 nucleotide sequence: TGCAGTGCTACGAGAGGATATAATAGCGAGCAGTACTTC.

Worth noting for this clonotype: Its ends do not fully match the called genes, so a read error is possible. The chain uses TRBV7-9 and TRBJ2-2; D not resolved. Germline V CDR1 and CDR2: SEHNR, FQNEAQ (reference sequence). This CDR3 contains 12 residues. The CDR3 loop is CASSLNAGELFF. The CDR3 DNA sequence: TGTGCCAGCAGCTTGAACGCCGGGGAGCTGTTTTTT.

At least ten counts were recorded for this clonotype. The rearrangement uses TRBV7-8 and TRBJ2-1; maybe TRBD2 (6 bases). The CDR3 sequence is 14 residues long. Trimming removed 4 bases at V and 8 bases at J, with 15 bases between. Germline-derived CDR1 and CDR2 are SGHVS and FQNEAQ. In nucleotides, the CDR3 is TGTGCCAGCAGCTCCGGGACTTGGCGGTATGAGCAGTTCTTC. Amino acid sequence: CASSSGTWRYEQFF.

This clonotype was recorded at least ten times. This chain links TRBV7-3 with TRBJ2-1; tentative D call: TRBD1 (6 bases). Germline lookup yields CDR1 SGHTA and CDR2 FQGTGA. This CDR3 has 13 residues. Between the trimmed V and J ends, which lost 0 bases and 6 bases, there was a span of 6 bases. The CDR3 loop reads CASSLTGGNEQFF. Here the CDR3 DNA reads TGTGCCAGCAGCTTAACAGGGGGCAATGAGCAGTTCTTC.

This clonotype has ten or more counts. The CDR3 sequence is CASSLRQGNTGELFF. In DNA, the CDR3 is TGCGCCAGCAGCTTGCGGCAGGGGAACACCGGGGAGCTGTTTTTT. This chain connects TRBV5-1 to TRBJ2-2, with D possibly TRBD1 on 5 matching bases. Germline lookup yields CDR1 SGHRS and CDR2 YFSETQ. Trimming pared 1 base from V and 1 base from J, leaving 8 bases between. CDR3 length equals 15 residues.

A few counts support this clonotype. The rearrangement uses TRBV10-3 and TRBJ2-3; 13 nucleotides agree with TRBD2. This CDR3 is built from 17 residues. V shed 4 bases, J shed 2 bases, and the junction held 6 bases outside the gene matches. From germline, CDR1 is ENHRY and CDR2 SYGVKD. CDR3 coding DNA: TGTGCCATCAGTGGTGAGGGACTAGCGGGATTCACAGATACGCAGTATTTT. It codes for CAISGEGLAGFTDTQYF.

By sample share, this clonotype is medium-sized (0.01 to 0.1%). The V gene is TRBV15, the J gene TRBJ2-7; D not certain. V gave up 0 bases and J gave up 6 bases, with 15 bases separating them. Germline-derived CDR1 and CDR2 are LNHNV and YYDKDF (reference sequence). The CDR3 runs to 15 residues. The CDR3 sequence: CATSREGLQESEQYF. The CDR3 nucleotides read TGTGCCACCAGCAGAGAAGGGTTGCAGGAAAGCGAGCAGTACTTC.

V and J are TRBV30 and TRBJ2-1; D gene unclear. The CDR3 totals 11 residues. The germline gives CDR1 GTSNPN, CDR2 SVGIG (reference sequence). With 0 bases removed from V and 9 bases from J, the gap between germline ends came to 6 bases. CDR3 nucleotides: TGTGCCTGGAGTGTTGGGATTGAGCAGTTCTTC. It yields the protein CAWSVGIEQFF.

This clonotype was counted ten times or more. This chain connects TRBV7-9 to TRBJ2-5; D possibly matches TRBD1 or TRBD2 (5 bases each). Looked up from germline, CDR1 is SEHNR and CDR2 is FQNEAQ (reference sequence). The V gene lost 5 bases and the J gene lost 5 bases, with 12 bases spanning the gap. This CDR3 has 13 residues. The CDR3 reads CASSLGGTETQYF. DNA of the CDR3: TGTGCCAGCAGCCTTGGGGGAACCGAGACCCAGTACTTC.